This entry features one T cell receptor beta chain sequence. These data originate in a study of T cell responses to AZD1222 COVID-19 vaccine. Generated by immunoSEQ multiplex PCR, the TCRdb table keeps only in-frame clones and is missing some. The table has roughly 130,000 clones, 75% to 95% seen once. The specimen was peripheral blood, collected 28 days after the second dose of the MenACWY control vaccine. This clonotype was sampled from an adult who received the MenACWY meningococcal vaccine as a control.

The CDR3: CASSGGRSFNSPLHF. The CDR3 DNA reads TGTGCCAGCAGCGGAGGACGGAGCTTTAATTCACCCCTCCACTTT. The chain links TRBV28 to TRBJ1-6; unclear D gene. CDR3 length: 15 amino acids. Trimming removed 6 bases at V and 6 bases at J, with 15 bases between. CDR1 and CDR2 from the germline V gene are MDHEN and SYDVKM.